The next 14 T cell receptor beta chains were all read from a single sample in a study of blood T cell repertoires in COVID-19. Profiling relied on immunoSEQ multiplex PCR, and the TCRdb table lists in-frame clones only, not all of them. The sample has around 70,000 clones, more than 75% seen once. The sample was peripheral blood. The receptors were gathered from a woman older than 75 with active or convalescent COVID-19.

The V call is TRBV4-1, the J call TRBJ2-2; 10 nucleotides line up with TRBD2. The CDR3 extends over 16 amino acids. Per germline, CDR1 MGHRA and CDR2 YSYEKL. The J segment lost 4 bases and the V segment lost 2 bases, leaving 4 bases of the junction unmatched. CDR3 in DNA: TGCGCCAGCAGCCAAAAAGCGGGGGGGACCACCGGGGAGCTGTTTTTT. Its protein is CASSQKAGGTTGELFF.

The gene calls are TRBV30 and TRBJ1-2; the D gene is possibly TRBD1 (6 bases). Germline CDR1 GTSNPN, CDR2 SVGIG (reference sequence). The CDR3 sequence is 13 residues long. Trimming left V 0 bases short and J 3 bases short, with 8 bases between. The CDR3 region is CAWSVQGHYGYTF. The CDR3 DNA follows: TGTGCCTGGAGTGTACAGGGACACTATGGCTACACCTTC.

The chain links TRBV5-1 to TRBJ2-5, with D possibly matching TRBD2 (6 bases). The CDR3 is made up of 15 amino acids. V was trimmed by 2 bases and J by 0 bases, leaving 11 bases between them. Looked up from germline, CDR1 is SGHRS and CDR2 is YFSETQ. DNA for the CDR3: TGCGCCAGCAGCTTTGGGCGGGGCCACCAAGAGACCCAGTACTTC. Amino acid sequence: CASSFGRGHQETQYF.

The gene calls are TRBV18 and TRBJ2-5, with 9 nucleotides matching TRBD1. Trimming took 4 bases from V and 4 from J; bases not matched to a gene: 4. This CDR3 spans 14 amino acids. CDR1 KGHSH and CDR2 LQKENI come from the germline V gene. The CDR3 sequence is CASSRGQGGETQYF. CDR3 nucleotide sequence: TGTGCCAGCTCACGGGGACAGGGAGGAGAGACCCAGTACTTC.

The rearrangement joins TRBV4-3 to TRBJ1-4; D possibly corresponds to TRBD1 (5 bases). This CDR3 has 16 residues. Germline V gives CDR1 LGHNA, CDR2 YSLEER. Trimming pared 3 bases from V and 3 bases from J, leaving 14 bases between. CDR3 nucleotide sequence: TGCGCCAGCAGCCACGGGCAGGGTGACCCTAATGAAAAACTGTTTTTT. Translated: CASSHGQGDPNEKLFF.

This rearrangement joins TRBV29-1 to TRBJ1-2; the match to TRBD1 covers 7 bases. V was pared by 7 bases and J by 8 bases, with 13 bases of the junction left unmatched. Germline CDR1 SQVTM, CDR2 ANQGSEA. This CDR3 spans 13 amino acids. The chain's CDR3 is CSGTGTAAGGYTF. As DNA, the CDR3 is TGCAGCGGAACCGGGACAGCCGCCGGGGGCTACACCTTC. Combining the CDR3 with reference TRBV29-1 and TRBJ1-2 gives the whole variable domain SAVISQKPSRDICQRGTSLTIQCQVDSQVTMMFWYRQQPGQSLTLIATANQGSEATYESGFVIDKFPISRPNLTFSTLTVSNMSPEDSSIYLCSGTGTAAGGYTFGSGTRLTVV.

This sequence joins TRBV19 and TRBJ1-2; 7 bases fit TRBD1. Trimming removed 7 bases from V and 2 bases from J; junction bases left unmatched: 13. Germline V gives CDR1 LNHDA, CDR2 SQIVND (reference sequence). This CDR3 region has 16 residues. The CDR3 bases are TGTGCCAGTACCCAACAGGGGCGATATCTAAACTATGGCTACACCTTC. Its translation: CASTQQGRYLNYGYTF.

The chain recombines TRBV5-1 with TRBJ1-6; TRBD1 aligns across 7 bases. The J segment lost 7 bases and the V segment lost 3 bases, leaving 7 bases of the junction unmatched. This CDR3 has 15 residues. CDR1 and CDR2 from the germline V gene are SGHRS and YFSETQ. CDR3: CASSWSGTANSPLHF. CDR3 in DNA: TGCGCCAGCAGCTGGTCCGGGACAGCAAATTCACCCCTCCACTTT.

The chain carries TRBV6-1 and TRBJ2-5, with D maybe TRBD2 (5 bases). The CDR3 runs 14 residues. Germline CDR1 MNHNS, CDR2 SASEGT. The V end was cut by 6 bases, the J end by 3 bases, with 14 bases between. The CDR3 nucleotides are TGTGCCAGCAGGCCGCAAGGGCGGGAAGAGACCCAGTACTTC. Translated: CASRPQGREETQYF.

V usage is TRBV4-1 and J usage is TRBJ1-6; tentatively, D is TRBD1 (6 bases). With 8 bases removed from V and 8 bases from J, the gap between germline ends came to 19 bases. Per the germline V gene, CDR1 is MGHRA and CDR2 is YSYEKL. The CDR3 loop spans 15 amino acids. This CDR3 reads CASQQQGASHSPLHF. CDR3 coding DNA: TGCGCCAGCCAACAACAGGGTGCGAGTCATTCACCCCTCCACTTT.

The rearrangement joins TRBV28 to TRBJ1-5, with D uncertain. This CDR3 is 15 amino acids long. CDR1 MDHEN and CDR2 SYDVKM come from the germline V gene. The V gene lost 0 bases and the J gene lost 4 bases, with 10 bases spanning the gap. This CDR3 reads CASSLWRVANQPQHF. The CDR3 nucleotides read TGTGCCAGCAGTTTATGGAGGGTGGCGAATCAGCCCCAGCATTTT.

The chain uses TRBV7-3 and TRBJ2-3; TRBD1 is a possible D gene (6 bases). The germline V and J ends were trimmed by 1 base and 6 bases, with 11 bases remaining between them. The germline CDR1 and CDR2 sequences are SGHTA and FQGTGA. The CDR3 is made up of 14 amino acids. CDR3 in amino acids: CASSLMGTHDTQYF. The CDR3 coding sequence is TGTGCCAGCAGCTTAATGGGGACACACGATACGCAGTATTTT.

The chain links TRBV10-2 to TRBJ1-2; possible D gene TRBD1, 6 bases. V was shortened by 3 bases and J by 0 bases, with 11 bases between the two germline ends. This CDR3 contains 15 residues. Germline CDR1 is WSHSY and CDR2 is SAAADI. The CDR3 loop is CASSEQQGANYGYTF. The CDR3, as DNA: TGCGCCAGCAGTGAACAACAGGGCGCTAACTATGGCTACACCTTC.

The chain has TRBV5-6 and TRBJ1-1, with a possible D match to TRBD1 (6 bases). V dropped 2 bases and J dropped 2 bases, with 13 bases sitting between them. This CDR3 comprises 15 residues. CDR1 and CDR2 from the germline V gene are SGHDT and YYEEEE. In DNA form, the CDR3 reads TGTGCCAGCAGCTTATTAGGGGGTATCAACACTGAAGCTTTCTTT. It is translated as CASSLLGGINTEAFF.